The source of this T cell receptor (beta chain) is a study of CD8+ T cells in alopecia areata. Study-wide points: Mice gave a clearer picture of TCR sharing than patients did, possibly for HLA-related reasons. Affected scalp, especially in alopecia totalis/universalis, had a higher clonality than normal scalp did. Scalp repertoires also include resident alphabeta T cells from normal skin.

The authors extracted RNA and reverse transcribed it into cDNA as the sequencing template. Profiled with immunoSEQ multiplex PCR; TCRdb holds only in-frame clones, not every one. Of about 210,000 clones in the sample, 64% were seen once. This clone has only one observation. The target antigen is unknown. The same CDR3 is also encoded by other DNA sequences in this sample. The sample's treatment: oral pan-JAK inhibitor, 5-10 mg twice daily. The germline CDR1 and CDR2 sequences are KGHSH and LQKENI. V lost 0 bases, J lost 5 bases, and 7 bases lay in between. The CDR3 extends over 13 amino acids. The starting material was CD4+ T cells sorted from blood, obtained at week 4, from a patient treated with tofacitinib. This chain joins TRBV18 and TRBJ2-5; D not resolved. The TCR sequence derives from a human donor with alopecia areata. CDR3 sequence (DNA): TGTGCCAGCTCACCACCGTCGGAGGAGACCCAGTACTTC. The encoded protein is CASSPPSEETQYF.